The 27 T cell receptor beta chains given below trace back to one sample, sequenced in a study of shared clonotypes between healthy human individuals. Produced via immunoSEQ multiplex PCR; TCRdb's table is partial and in-frame only. The data contain under 700,000 clones, about 95% of them singletons. Naive CD8 isolation took CD45RO-negative cells positively selected for CCR7 and excluded terminally differentiated effector memory CD45RA+ cells. Sequenced: naive CD8+ T cells sorted from blood. These receptors came from a woman aged 25 to 45 in good health.

This chain uses TRBV16 with TRBJ2-7, with a weak D call TRBD2 (5 bases). Per the germline V gene, CDR1 is KGHSY and CDR2 is FQNENV. Trimming removed 1 base at V and 5 bases at J, with 6 bases between. This CDR3 comprises 12 residues. In DNA, the CDR3 is TGTGCCAGCAGCCAATTGGAGGACGAGCAGTACTTC. Translation gives CASSQLEDEQYF. The entire variable domain, with the rest obtained from reference TRBV16 and TRBJ2-7, is as follows: GEEVAQTPKHLVRGEGQKAKLYCAPIKGHSYVFWYQQVLKNEFKFLISFQNENVFDETGMPKERFSAKCLPNSPCSLEIQATKLEDSAVYFCASSQLEDEQYFGPGTRLTVT.

This chain connects TRBV7-7 to TRBJ2-5; 9 nucleotides match TRBD2. Germline trimming cut 5 bases from V and 4 bases from J; bases unmatched to any gene: 8. Germline V gene data show CDR1 as SSHAT and CDR2 as FNYEAQ (reference sequence). The CDR3 has 15 residues. The CDR3 sequence is CASSPIAGVGETQYF. CDR3 DNA sequence: TGTGCCAGCAGCCCTATAGCGGGAGTCGGAGAGACCCAGTACTTC. Based on the CDR3 plus reference TRBV7-7 and TRBJ2-5, the full variable domain is GAGVSQSPRYKVTKRGQDVTLRCDPISSHATLYWYQQALGQGPEFLTYFNYEAQPDKSGLPSDRFSAERPEGSISTLTIQRTEQRDSAMYRCASSPIAGVGETQYFGPGTRLLVL.

The chain employs TRBV4-1 and TRBJ2-5, with 7 bases matching TRBD1. CDR3 length: 16 residues. With 3 bases clipped from V and 5 bases from J, the junction kept 12 bases outside the gene matches. Germline-derived CDR1 and CDR2 are MGHRA and YSYEKL. The CDR3 reads CASSQISTRGRETQYF. CDR3 DNA: TGCGCCAGCAGCCAGATCTCCACTAGGGGGCGGGAGACCCAGTACTTC.

The chain uses TRBV30 and TRBJ1-3; unclear D gene. The CDR3 is 17 residues long. Trimming took off 4 bases at V and 2 bases at J, with 21 bases between the two ends. CDR1 is GTSNPN, CDR2 SVGIG, per germline (reference sequence). The CDR3 nucleotides read TGTGCCTGGACCCCGGGCCAGACGTTTTGGACTGGAAACACCATATATTTT. Translated: CAWTPGQTFWTGNTIYF. The full variable domain, with the rest looked up from reference TRBV30 and TRBJ1-3, is SQTIHQWPATLVQPVGSPLSLECTVEGTSNPNLYWYRQAAGRGLQLLFYSVGIGQISSEVPQNLSASRPQDRQFILSSKKLLLSDSGFYLCAWTPGQTFWTGNTIYFGEGSWLTVV.

V gene TRBV5-6 combines with J gene TRBJ1-1, with TRBD1 matching over 7 bases. The germline CDR1 and CDR2 sequences are SGHDT and YYEEEE. The CDR3 is 14 amino acids. After removal of 0 bases from V and 2 bases from J, the junction contained 1 base not matched to a gene. In DNA, the CDR3 is TGTGCCAGCAGCTTGGACAGGGGAAACACTGAAGCTTTCTTT. Encoded protein: CASSLDRGNTEAFF.

CDR3: CASSQPQTGRAGDTQYF. As DNA, the CDR3 is TGTGCCAGTAGCCAACCTCAAACCGGGAGGGCAGGAGATACGCAGTATTTT. The rearrangement uses TRBV19 and TRBJ2-3; TRBD2 aligns across 8 bases. Germline V gives CDR1 LNHDA, CDR2 SQIVND (reference sequence). V lost 6 bases and J lost 5; bases outside the gene matches: 16. This CDR3 is 17 amino acids long.

The rearrangement joins TRBV15 to TRBJ1-2; the D is unclear. CDR3 size: 13 residues. V shed 3 bases and J shed 1 base, with 6 bases lying between them. In germline, CDR1 is LNHNV, CDR2 YYDKDF (reference sequence). The CDR3 is CATSRTFNYGYTF. The CDR3 region has the DNA TGTGCCACCAGCAGGACATTTAACTATGGCTACACCTTC.

The chain joins TRBV7-9 to TRBJ2-5; TRBD1 or TRBD2 may be the D gene (5 bases each). Near its end, the DNA agrees better with TRBJ2-7, so the J call may be wrong. The V gene's germline CDR1 is SEHNR and CDR2 FQNEAQ (reference sequence). CDR3 length equals 13 residues. The DNA for the CDR3 is TGTGCCAGCAGCTGGGACGCGTTGTACGAGCAGTACTTC. It codes for CASSWDALYEQYF.

The V gene is TRBV6-1, the J gene TRBJ1-2; possibly TRBD1 for D (6 bases). The germline V and J ends were trimmed by 8 bases and 6 bases, with 13 bases remaining between them. Germline loops: CDR1 MNHNS, CDR2 SASEGT. This CDR3 comprises 12 residues. CDR3 residues: CASRGLLNGYTF. In DNA form, the CDR3 reads TGTGCCAGCCGGGGGCTTCTTAATGGCTACACCTTC.

The chain uses TRBV7-8 and TRBJ2-7; unclear D gene. Germline CDR1 SGHVS, CDR2 FQNEAQ. The CDR3 contains 12 residues. The germline V and J ends were trimmed by 8 bases and 4 bases, with 12 bases remaining between them. DNA for the CDR3: TGTGCCAGCTCCATGAACGTTTACGAGCAGTACTTC. Amino acids: CASSMNVYEQYF.

The V call is TRBV10-2, the J call TRBJ2-7; 13 nucleotides agree with TRBD2. From germline, CDR1 is WSHSY and CDR2 SAAADI. This CDR3 has 16 amino acids. V lost 6 bases, J lost 3 bases, and 8 bases stayed unmatched. The CDR3 nucleotides are TGCGCCAGCAGAGGACTAGCGGGAGAAAAGGACTACGAGCAGTACTTC. Protein sequence: CASRGLAGEKDYEQYF.

About this clone itself: The sample carries other DNA sequences with the same CDR3. The CDR3 protein is CASSLAGGAYEQYF. The CDR3 region has the DNA TGTGCCAGCAGTTTGGCAGGGGGCGCCTACGAGCAGTACTTC. V is TRBV28 and J is TRBJ2-7, with TRBD1 matching 8 bases. The CDR3 loop spans 14 amino acids. J gave up 2 bases and V 3 bases, and 3 bases lay outside the gene matches. In germline, CDR1 is MDHEN, CDR2 SYDVKM.

This chain uses TRBV5-1 with TRBJ1-4, with 7 bases aligning to TRBD1. Germline values: CDR1 SGHRS, CDR2 YFSETQ. J lost 3 bases, V lost 4 bases, and 3 bases had no gene match. This CDR3 spans 14 amino acids. CDR3: CASSQDRPNEKLFF. The DNA of the CDR3 is TGCGCCAGCAGCCAGGACAGGCCTAATGAAAAACTGTTTTTT.

This chain connects TRBV6-5 to TRBJ1-2, with 9 nucleotides matching TRBD1. The V segment lost 5 bases and the J segment 4 bases; nucleotides outside the gene matches: 8. The CDR3 sequence is 15 residues long. The germline CDR1 and CDR2 sequences are MNHEY and SVGAGI. This CDR3 reads CASSPQGAALYGYTF. In DNA, the CDR3 is TGTGCCAGCAGTCCACAGGGGGCGGCCCTCTATGGCTACACCTTC.

The CDR3 sequence is CASSPIGRKNTEAFF. The CDR3 DNA follows: TGTGCCAGCAGTCCAATTGGACGGAAGAACACTGAAGCTTTCTTT. This chain connects TRBV28 to TRBJ1-1; D gene ambiguous. Trimming left V 5 bases short and J 1 base short, with 14 bases between. CDR3 length equals 15 residues. CDR1 and CDR2 from the germline V gene are MDHEN and SYDVKM.

The chain is built from TRBV5-1 and TRBJ2-1; 14 bases fit TRBD2. The CDR3 runs to 17 residues. CDR1 and CDR2 (germline): SGHRS, YFSETQ. V shed 4 bases, J shed 7 bases, and the junction held 10 bases outside the gene matches. CDR3 nucleotides: TGCGCCAGCAGCCCGAGACTAGCGGGAGGGTTCTTTAATGAGCAGTTCTTC. This translates into CASSPRLAGGFFNEQFF.

The chain has TRBV5-6 and TRBJ2-7; the D gene is possibly TRBD2 (6 bases). Germline V gene lookup returns CDR1 SGHDT and CDR2 YYEEEE. This CDR3 is 16 amino acids long. V lost 4 bases to trimming and J lost 3 bases, with 20 bases between them. This CDR3 reads CASSPDLSGRYYEQYF. Written as DNA, the CDR3 is TGTGCCAGCAGCCCAGACCTTAGCGGAAGATACTACGAGCAGTACTTC.

The V and J genes are TRBV10-3 and TRBJ2-7, with D possibly matching TRBD1 (6 bases). The CDR3 length is 12 residues. Germline V CDR1 and CDR2: ENHRY, SYGVKD. The V gene lost 8 bases and the J gene lost 2 bases, with 10 bases spanning the gap. The CDR3 here is CAIGRDTYEQYF. The CDR3 region has the DNA TGTGCCATCGGTCGGGACACCTACGAGCAGTACTTC.

The chain links TRBV19 to TRBJ1-2; weak D call: TRBD1 (6 bases). Between the trimmed V and J ends, which lost 7 bases and 8 bases, there was a span of 11 bases. The germline gives CDR1 LNHDA, CDR2 SQIVND (reference sequence). This CDR3 is 11 amino acids long. CDR3 in amino acids: CASTLGGGYTF. As DNA, the CDR3 is TGTGCCAGTACCCTCGGGGGCGGCTACACCTTC.

This clone appeared a single time. The chain employs TRBV7-8 and TRBJ1-4, with TRBD1 as a possible D gene (5 bases). Trimming cost V 2 bases and J 0 bases, with 13 bases left between them. CDR3 length: 17 residues. Looked up from germline, CDR1 is SGHVS and CDR2 is FQNEAQ. CDR3 residues: CASSLLEGTATNEKLFF. For the CDR3, the DNA is TGTGCCAGCAGCTTACTCGAGGGGACTGCAACTAATGAAAAACTGTTTTTT.

The chain recombines TRBV11-2 with TRBJ2-7; D is possibly TRBD1 (5 bases). Per the germline V gene, CDR1 is SGHAT and CDR2 is FQNNGV. Trimming stripped 4 bases from V and 3 bases from J, with 10 bases between. This CDR3 region has 13 residues. CDR3 sequence reads: CASSSGHSYEQYF. The CDR3 nucleotides read TGTGCCAGCAGCTCTGGACACAGCTACGAGCAGTACTTC.

CDR3 loop: CASSWFVAEQETQYF. In DNA, the CDR3 is TGTGCCAGCAGTTGGTTTGTGGCAGAGCAAGAGACCCAGTACTTC. V usage is TRBV19 and J usage is TRBJ2-5; D remains ambiguous. Deletions cut 9 bases from V and 2 bases from J, with 19 bases between. This CDR3 has 15 residues. Germline V CDR1 and CDR2: LNHDA, SQIVND (reference sequence).

A single count supports this clone. V gene TRBV9 combines with J gene TRBJ1-1; no clear D. The CDR3 contains 12 residues. Germline-derived CDR1 and CDR2 are SGDLS and YYNGEE. Trimming took off 1 base at V and 3 bases at J, with 4 bases between the two ends. CDR3: CASSVMDTEAFF. CDR3 in DNA: TGTGCCAGCAGCGTAATGGACACTGAAGCTTTCTTT.

The V gene is TRBV10-1, the J gene TRBJ2-1; 9 bases line up with TRBD2. The V gene end was trimmed by 0 bases and the J gene end by 7 bases; junction bases not matched to a gene: 10. CDR3 size: 17 residues. Germline-derived CDR1 and CDR2 are WNHNN and SYGVQD (reference sequence). The CDR3 spells CASSESEAGGLLNEQFF. The CDR3, as DNA: TGCGCCAGCAGTGAGTCGGAGGCGGGAGGGCTCTTGAATGAGCAGTTCTTC.

The CDR3 here is CASRLQVTYEQYF. CDR3 coding DNA: TGCGCCAGCAGACTTCAAGTTACCTACGAGCAGTACTTC. The V and J genes are TRBV10-2 and TRBJ2-7; no clear D. Trimming removed 6 bases at V and 2 bases at J, with 11 bases between. The CDR3 runs 13 residues. Looked up from germline, CDR1 is WSHSY and CDR2 is SAAADI.

The rearrangement links TRBV19 to TRBJ2-7; D possibly uses TRBD1 or TRBD2 (5 bases each). The CDR3 runs 13 residues. Germline-derived CDR1 and CDR2 are LNHDA and SQIVND (reference sequence). V was pared by 5 bases and J by 1 base, with 9 bases between. The CDR3 sequence: CASSWGISYEQYF. Written as DNA, the CDR3 is TGTGCCAGTAGTTGGGGGATTTCCTACGAGCAGTACTTC.

This clone has only a few counts. This chain connects TRBV15 to TRBJ1-2; a possible D gene is TRBD1 (5 bases). Germline V gives CDR1 LNHNV, CDR2 YYDKDF (reference sequence). The CDR3 sequence is 13 residues long. Deletions cut 1 base from V and 8 bases from J, with 11 bases between. The CDR3 DNA reads TGTGCCACCAGCAGAGTAGGGGAGAGAGGCTACACCTTC. Translated, it gives CATSRVGERGYTF.